These 4 T cell receptor beta chains were sequenced from one sample in a study of T cell changes during pregnancy in multiple sclerosis. Assay: immunoSEQ multiplex PCR; the TCRdb copy retains only in-frame clones and omits some. The top ten clones hold 8.3% of a sample with over 25,000 clones, about nine tenths of them seen once. The sample in question was CD8+ T cells from peripheral blood mononuclear cells, obtained in the second trimester of pregnancy. The receptors here all came from a female donor with multiple sclerosis, enrolled in a pregnancy study.

This clone was seen only a few times. The rearrangement links TRBV6-4 to TRBJ2-6; D gene uncertain. Looked up from germline, CDR1 is MRHNA and CDR2 is SNTAGT. The length of the CDR3 is 16 residues. Trimming left V 0 bases short and J 0 bases short, with 6 bases between. Here the CDR3 DNA reads TGTGCCAGCAGTGACTCACATCGCTCTGGGGCCAACGTCCTGACTTTC. Translating gives CASSDSHRSGANVLTF.

The rearrangement joins TRBV10-3 to TRBJ1-2; 11 bases are shared with TRBD1. With V trimmed by 3 bases and J by 3 bases, 6 bases remained unmatched. This CDR3 has 16 amino acids. CDR1 and CDR2 from the germline V gene are ENHRY and SYGVKD. The CDR3 region is CAISEPDRGHDYGYTF. DNA of the CDR3: TGTGCCATCAGTGAACCGGACAGGGGGCATGACTATGGCTACACCTTC.

This clone was seen a handful of times. The chain is built from TRBV7-9 and TRBJ2-3; TRBD1 agrees at 7 bases. The germline V gene has CDR1 SEHNR and CDR2 FQNEAQ (reference sequence). Trimming removed 3 bases from V and 2 bases from J; junction bases left unmatched: 8. The CDR3 loop spans 16 amino acids. CDR3 loop: CASSFPRDSPTDTQYF. The CDR3 DNA reads as TGTGCCAGCAGCTTCCCCCGGGACAGCCCCACAGATACGCAGTATTTT. The variable domain in full, completed from reference TRBV7-9 and TRBJ2-3, reads DTGVSQNPRHKITKRGQNVTFRCDPISEHNRLYWYRQTLGQGPEFLTYFQNEAQLEKSRLLSDRFSAERPKGSFSTLEIQRTEQGDSAMYLCASSFPRDSPTDTQYFGPGTRLTVL.

The chain is built from TRBV6-1 and TRBJ2-5; tentatively, D is TRBD2 (6 bases). The germline gives CDR1 MNHNS, CDR2 SASEGT. The germline V and J ends were trimmed by 0 bases and 2 bases, with 10 bases remaining between them. The CDR3 totals 15 residues. The CDR3 loop is CASSEALRGQETQYF. CDR3 DNA: TGTGCCAGCAGTGAAGCGCTCCGGGGGCAAGAGACCCAGTACTTC.